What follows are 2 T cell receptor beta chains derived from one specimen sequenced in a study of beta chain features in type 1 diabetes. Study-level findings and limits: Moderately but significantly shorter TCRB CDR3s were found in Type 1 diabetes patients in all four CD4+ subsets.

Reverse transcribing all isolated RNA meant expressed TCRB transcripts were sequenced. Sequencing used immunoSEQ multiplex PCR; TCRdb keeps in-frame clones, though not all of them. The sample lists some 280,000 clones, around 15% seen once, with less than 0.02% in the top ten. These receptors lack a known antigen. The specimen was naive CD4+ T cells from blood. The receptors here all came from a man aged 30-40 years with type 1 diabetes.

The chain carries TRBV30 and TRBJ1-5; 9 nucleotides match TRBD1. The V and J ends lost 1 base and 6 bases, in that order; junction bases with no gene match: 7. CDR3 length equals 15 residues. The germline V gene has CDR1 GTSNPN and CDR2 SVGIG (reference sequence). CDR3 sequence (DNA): TGTGCCTGGAGTGGCCCTGGGACAGGGAGTCAGCCCCAGCATTTT. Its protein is CAWSGPGTGSQPQHF.

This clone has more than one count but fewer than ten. The CDR3 loop is CASSQDVTSGNTGELFF. Written as DNA, the CDR3 is TGTGCCAGCAGCCAAGACGTAACTAGCGGGAACACCGGGGAGCTGTTTTTT. This chain uses TRBV14 with TRBJ2-2; 8 nucleotides line up with TRBD2. With 0 bases clipped from V and 1 base from J, the junction kept 4 bases outside the gene matches. CDR3 length: 17 amino acids. The germline V gene has CDR1 SGHDN and CDR2 FVKESK.